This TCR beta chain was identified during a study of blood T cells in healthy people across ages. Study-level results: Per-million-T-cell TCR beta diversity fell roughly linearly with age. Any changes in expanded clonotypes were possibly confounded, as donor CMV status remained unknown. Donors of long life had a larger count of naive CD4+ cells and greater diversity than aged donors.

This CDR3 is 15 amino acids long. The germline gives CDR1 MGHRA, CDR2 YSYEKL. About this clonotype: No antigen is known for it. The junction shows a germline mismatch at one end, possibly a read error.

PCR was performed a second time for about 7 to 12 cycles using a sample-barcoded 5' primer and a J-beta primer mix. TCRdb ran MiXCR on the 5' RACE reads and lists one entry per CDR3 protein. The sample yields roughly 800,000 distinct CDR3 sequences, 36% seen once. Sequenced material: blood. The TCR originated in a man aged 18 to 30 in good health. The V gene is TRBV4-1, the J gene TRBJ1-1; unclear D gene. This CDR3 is CASSQSLTGNAEAFF. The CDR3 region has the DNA TGCGCCAGCAGCCAATCTCTGACGGGGAACGCTGAAGCTTTCTTT.